A single TCR beta chain is shown here with its context. Its antigen is unknown. This entry belongs to a study of beta chain features in type 1 diabetes. Based on CD45RO/CCR7/CD25/CD127/CD95/CD27, CD4+ regulatory, stem cell-like memory, naive and central memory cells were sorted. The entirety of the isolated RNA underwent reverse transcription, so expressed TCRB transcripts were sequenced. Produced via immunoSEQ multiplex PCR; TCRdb's table is partial and in-frame only. The data contain 500,000 to 700,000 clones, roughly a sixth of them singletons. The CDR3 extends over 13 amino acids. Trimming cost V 5 bases and J 4 bases, with 14 bases left between them. From germline, CDR1 is GTSNPN and CDR2 SVGIG (reference sequence). Study-level results: A greater similarity of naive, central memory and Treg TCRB repertoires was seen among patients than among healthy donors. Using cDNA template may skew counts toward highly expressing activated cells.

This chain uses TRBV30 with TRBJ1-2; D may be TRBD1 (5 bases). This clonotype was obtained from a man aged 18 to 29 in good health. The sequenced sample consisted of naive CD4+ T cells from blood. CDR3 sequence (DNA): TGTGCCTGGCCTAATAGGGGTGGCTATGGCTACACCTTC. Translating gives CAWPNRGGYGYTF.